One T cell receptor (beta chain) is described in this entry. Its antigen is not identified. These data belong to a study of shared clonotypes between healthy human individuals. Notes on the study in general: Clonotype sharing across donors was expected to vary with sequencing depth.

Some clones are missing from TCRdb's copy, which holds only in-frame ones; the method was immunoSEQ multiplex PCR. This table holds fewer than 2.5 million clones, approximately 93% found once. V lost 6 bases, J lost 13 bases, and 18 bases lay in between. The CDR3 sequence is 13 residues long. The germline gives CDR1 SNHLY, CDR2 FYNNEI. The chain uses TRBV2 and TRBJ2-2, with a weak D call TRBD1 (6 bases). The sequenced material came from naive CD4+ T cells from PBMCs. The subset is: CD45RA+ positively selected. The source is a man aged 18 to 30 in good health. Some clones in this sample may be carry-over from other donors' samples. The CDR3 bases are TGTGCCAGCAGAGCCGAAGGGGGTCGGGGGCTGTTTTTT. Its protein product is CASRAEGGRGLFF.